The rows below give T cell receptor beta chains drawn from one sample of a study of beta chain features in type 1 diabetes. TCRdb keeps only in-frame clones here, not all; method: immunoSEQ multiplex PCR. The sample shows hundreds of thousands of clones, 13% of them seen only once. The material sequenced was naive CD4+ T cells from blood. Every receptor here comes from a man in his late teens or twenties with type 1 diabetes. Both conserved end residues are part of each CDR3. The order of the fields is V gene, J gene, D gene, clone size, CDR3 DNA, CDR3 protein. The D gene is left open where the match is weak. Not every row has a clone size; where given, it reads once, few, many or a size class.

>TRBV5-1|TRBJ1-1|NA|NA
TGCGCCAGCAGGGAGGCGTCTGAAGCTTTCTTT
CASREASEAFF
>TRBV10-3|TRBJ2-2|NA|many
TGTGCCATCAGTGTTCTGAACACCGGGGAGCTGTTTTTT
CAISVLNTGELFF
>TRBV5-6|TRBJ1-6|NA|few
TGTGCCAGCAGCTTTGTTGGGACAAGCTCCTATAATTCACCCCTCCACTTT
CASSFVGTSSYNSPLHF
>TRBV2|TRBJ2-1|NA|few
TGTGCCAGCAGTGATGTTGTCTCGGATGAGCAGTTCTTC
CASSDVVSDEQFF
>TRBV21-1|TRBJ1-4|NA|few
TGTGCCAACCATCACGACAGGGATGAAAAACTGTTTTTT
CANHHDRDEKLFF
>TRBV7-3|TRBJ1-1|NA|few
TGTGCCAGCAGCCCTGGGGGTTCGAACACTGAAGCTTTCTTT
CASSPGGSNTEAFF
>TRBV28|TRBJ2-5|TRBD2|NA
TGTGCCAGCAGTTCTACTAGCGGGGAGTGGGAGACCCAGTACTTC
CASSSTSGEWETQYF
>TRBV11-2|TRBJ1-2|NA|few
TGTGCCAGCAGCGCCGACAGGAGCCATGGCTACACCTTC
CASSADRSHGYTF
>TRBV7-9|TRBJ1-3|NA|few
TGTGCCAGCAGCTGGGGCTCTGGAAACACCATATATTTT
CASSWGSGNTIYF
>TRBV6-4|TRBJ2-3|TRBD2|NA
TGTGCCAGCAGTGACCCCGGGAGGTCACCAGATACGCAGTATTTT
CASSDPGRSPDTQYF
>TRBV29-1|TRBJ2-7|NA|NA
TGCAGCGGATTGACAGGCTCCTACGAGCAGTACTTC
CSGLTGSYEQYF
>TRBV2|TRBJ1-1|NA|NA
TGTGCCAGCAGTGAATCATCAGGGTCCCTCACTGAAGCTTTCTTT
CASSESSGSLTEAFF
>TRBV19|TRBJ1-1|TRBD1|few
TGTGCCAGTAACCGGGACAGGGGCACTGAAGCTTTCTTT
CASNRDRGTEAFF
>TRBV12-5|TRBJ1-1|NA|few
TGTGCTAGTGGGCGGACTGTGAACACTGAAGCTTTCTTT
CASGRTVNTEAFF
>TRBV7-9|TRBJ1-1|TRBD1|NA
TGTGCCAGCAGCCTTACAGGGGCTGAAGCTTTCTTT
CASSLTGAEAFF
>TRBV5-1|TRBJ2-7|TRBD1|few
TGCGCCAGCAGCTTGGTTCAGGGGGCCTACGAGCAGTACTTC
CASSLVQGAYEQYF
>TRBV7-9|TRBJ1-1|NA|NA
TGTGCCAGCAGCTTAGCTTGGGCACCCAACACTGAAGCTTTCTTT
CASSLAWAPNTEAFF
>TRBV13|TRBJ2-7|NA|NA
TGTGCCAGCAGCGCCACCTCCTACGAGCAGTACTTC
CASSATSYEQYF
>TRBV25-1|TRBJ2-1|TRBD1|few
TGTGCCAGCAGTGGCCAGGCCGGGACAGTAAGATACAATGAGCAGTTCTTC
CASSGQAGTVRYNEQFF
>TRBV10-3|TRBJ2-6|NA|NA
TGTGCCATCAGTGAATCCCCAACCGGGGGCACCTCTGGGGCCAACGTCCTGACTTTC
CAISESPTGGTSGANVLTF
>TRBV7-3|TRBJ2-1|TRBD2|NA
TGTGCCAGCAGCGATCGGACTAGCGGGAGGAGCAATGAGCAGTTCTTC
CASSDRTSGRSNEQFF
>TRBV11-2|TRBJ2-7|NA|NA
TGTGCCAGCAGCCCAAACTACGAGCAGTACTTC
CASSPNYEQYF